This TCR beta chain was documented in a study of vaccination and CD4 T cells after COVID-19. The overall study: Two Hispanic individuals were among six male and four female convalescent patients. Study-wide results and caveats: Convalescent patients' clones that were vaccine-specific were spike mono-reactive in 304 of 307 cases. Of the reactive clones in convalescent patients, a median approximately 86% showed up only post-vaccination.

Germline V CDR1 and CDR2: DFQATT, SNEGSKA (reference sequence). CDR3 size: 15 residues. The ends were cut back, 0 bases at V and 1 base at J, with 7 bases in the middle. Sequenced with the Oncomine TCR Beta short-read assay was DNA taken from cultured CD4+ T cells. TCRdb reprocessed the PCR reads via MiXCR and lists one record per CDR3 protein. The sample records about 12,000 distinct CDR3 sequences, less than 70% being singletons. Stated treatment: approximately nine-day PBMC culture with coronavirus spike peptide pools or control peptides (ViraFEST assay). TCR sequencing followed the expansion of antigen-specific T cells with peptide pools in ViraFEST. This clonotype was detected only a few times. Its antigen is unknown.

This TCR came from a human donor who had recovered from COVID-19. The rearrangement links TRBV20-1 to TRBJ1-6, with D uncertain. The material sequenced was CD4+ T cells from blood, cultured in vitro. CDR3 sequence reads: CSAREEGSYNSPLHF. CDR3 DNA: TGCAGTGCTAGAGAAGAGGGTTCCTATAATTCACCCCTCCACTTT.